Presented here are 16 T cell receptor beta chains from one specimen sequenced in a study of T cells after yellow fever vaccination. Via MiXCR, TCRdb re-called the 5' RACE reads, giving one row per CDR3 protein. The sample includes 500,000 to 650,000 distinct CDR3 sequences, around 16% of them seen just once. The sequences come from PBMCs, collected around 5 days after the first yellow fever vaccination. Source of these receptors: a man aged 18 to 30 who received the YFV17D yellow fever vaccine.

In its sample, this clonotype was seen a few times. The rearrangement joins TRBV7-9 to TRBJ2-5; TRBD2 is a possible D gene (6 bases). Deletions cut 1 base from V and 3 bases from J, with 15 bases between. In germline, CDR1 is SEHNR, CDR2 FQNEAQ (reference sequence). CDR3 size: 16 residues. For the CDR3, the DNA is TGTGCCAGCAGCTTAGAACTACCGGGAGAAAAAGAGACCCAGTACTTC. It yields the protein CASSLELPGEKETQYF.

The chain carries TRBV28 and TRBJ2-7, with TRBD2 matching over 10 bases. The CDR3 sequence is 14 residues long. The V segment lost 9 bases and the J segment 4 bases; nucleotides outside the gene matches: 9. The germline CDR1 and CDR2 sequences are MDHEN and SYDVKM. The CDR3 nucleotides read TGTGCCAGTACCAGCGGGGGGGCCGGTTACGAGCAGTACGTC. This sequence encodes CASTSGGAGYEQYV.

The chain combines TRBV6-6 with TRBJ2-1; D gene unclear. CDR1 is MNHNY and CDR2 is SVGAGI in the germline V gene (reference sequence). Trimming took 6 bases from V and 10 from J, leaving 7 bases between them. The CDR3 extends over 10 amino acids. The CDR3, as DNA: TGTGCCAGCAGCCGCGTAGAGCAGTTCTTC. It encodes CASSRVEQFF.

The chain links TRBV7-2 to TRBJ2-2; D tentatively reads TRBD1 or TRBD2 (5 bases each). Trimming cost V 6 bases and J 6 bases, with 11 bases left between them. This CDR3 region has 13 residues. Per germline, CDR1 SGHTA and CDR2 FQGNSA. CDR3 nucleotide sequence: TGTGCCAGCAGAAGGGACGTGGCCGGGGAGCTGTTTTTT. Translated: CASRRDVAGELFF.

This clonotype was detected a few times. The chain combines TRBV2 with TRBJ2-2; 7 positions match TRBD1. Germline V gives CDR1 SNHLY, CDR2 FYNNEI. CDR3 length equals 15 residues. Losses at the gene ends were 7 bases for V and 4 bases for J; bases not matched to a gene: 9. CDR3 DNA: TGTGCCAGCAAACGTTTCACAGGGGCCACCGGGGAGCTGTTTTTT. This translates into CASKRFTGATGELFF.

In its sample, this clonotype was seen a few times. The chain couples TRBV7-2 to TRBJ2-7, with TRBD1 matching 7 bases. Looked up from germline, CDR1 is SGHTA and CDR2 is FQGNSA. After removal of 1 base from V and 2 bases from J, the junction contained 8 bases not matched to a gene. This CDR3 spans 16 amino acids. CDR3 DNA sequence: TGTGCCAGCAGCTTAGTCATCGGACAGGCTACCTACGAGCAGTACTTC. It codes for CASSLVIGQATYEQYF.

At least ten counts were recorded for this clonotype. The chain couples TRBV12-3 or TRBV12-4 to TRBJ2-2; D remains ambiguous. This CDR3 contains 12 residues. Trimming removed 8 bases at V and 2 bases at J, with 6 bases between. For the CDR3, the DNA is TGTGCCAGCGAGGTCAACACCGGGGAGCTGTTTTTT. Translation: CASEVNTGELFF.

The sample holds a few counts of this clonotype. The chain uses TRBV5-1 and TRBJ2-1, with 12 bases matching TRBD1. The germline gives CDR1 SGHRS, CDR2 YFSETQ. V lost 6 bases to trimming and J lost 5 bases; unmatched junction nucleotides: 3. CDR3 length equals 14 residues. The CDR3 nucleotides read TGCGCCAGCAAGGGACAGGGGGCCAACAATGAGCAGTTCTTC. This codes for CASKGQGANNEQFF.

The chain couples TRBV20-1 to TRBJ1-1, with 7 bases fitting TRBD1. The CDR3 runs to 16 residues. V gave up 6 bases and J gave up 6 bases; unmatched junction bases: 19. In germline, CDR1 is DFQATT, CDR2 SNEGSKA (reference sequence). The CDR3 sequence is CSADHPYSGGKAEAFF. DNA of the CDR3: TGCAGTGCCGACCATCCCTACTCAGGGGGAAAGGCTGAAGCTTTCTTT.

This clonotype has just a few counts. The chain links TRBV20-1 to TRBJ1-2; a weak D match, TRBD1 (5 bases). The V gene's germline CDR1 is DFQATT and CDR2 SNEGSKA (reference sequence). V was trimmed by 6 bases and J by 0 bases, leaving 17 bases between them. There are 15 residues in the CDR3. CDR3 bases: TGCAGTGCAAAATACCGGGACGGAGCTAACTATGGCTACACCTTC. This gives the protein CSAKYRDGANYGYTF.

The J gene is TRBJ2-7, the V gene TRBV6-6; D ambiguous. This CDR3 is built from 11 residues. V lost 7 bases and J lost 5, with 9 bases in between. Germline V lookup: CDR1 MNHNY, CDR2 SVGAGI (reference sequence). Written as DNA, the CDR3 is TGTGCCAGCAAATGCTGTAACGAGCAGTACTTC. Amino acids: CASKCCNEQYF.

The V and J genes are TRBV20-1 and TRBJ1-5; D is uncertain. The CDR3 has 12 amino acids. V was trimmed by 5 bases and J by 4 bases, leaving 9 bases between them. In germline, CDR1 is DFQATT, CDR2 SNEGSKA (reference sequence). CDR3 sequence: CSAPKDNQPQHF. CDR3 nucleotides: TGCAGTGCTCCAAAGGATAATCAGCCCCAGCATTTT.

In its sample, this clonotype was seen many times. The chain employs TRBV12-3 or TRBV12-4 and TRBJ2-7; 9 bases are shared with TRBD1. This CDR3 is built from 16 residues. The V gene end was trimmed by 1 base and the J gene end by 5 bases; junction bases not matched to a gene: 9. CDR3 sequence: CASSLDGTGGNDEQYV. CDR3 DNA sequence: TGTGCCAGCAGTTTAGATGGTACAGGGGGCAACGACGAGCAGTACGTC.

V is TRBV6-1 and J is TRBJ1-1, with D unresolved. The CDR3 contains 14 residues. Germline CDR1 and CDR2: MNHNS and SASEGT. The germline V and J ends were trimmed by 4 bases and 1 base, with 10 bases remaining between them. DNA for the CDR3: TGTGCCAGCAGTGCGGCCCCGTGGAACACTGAAGCTTTCTTT. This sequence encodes CASSAAPWNTEAFF.

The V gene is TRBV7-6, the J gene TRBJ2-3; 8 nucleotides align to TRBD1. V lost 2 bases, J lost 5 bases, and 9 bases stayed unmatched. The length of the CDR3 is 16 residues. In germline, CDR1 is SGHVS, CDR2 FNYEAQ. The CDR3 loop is CASSLIYRGEGDTQYF. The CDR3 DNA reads TGTGCCAGCAGCTTAATCTACAGGGGGGAAGGAGATACGCAGTATTTT.

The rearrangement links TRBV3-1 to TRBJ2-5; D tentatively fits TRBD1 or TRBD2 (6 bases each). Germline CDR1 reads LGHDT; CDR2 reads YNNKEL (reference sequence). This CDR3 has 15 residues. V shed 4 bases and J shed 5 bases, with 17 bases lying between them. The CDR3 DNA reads TGTGCCAGCAGCCTAGGAGGGGGAAGAAGGGAGACCCAGTACTTC. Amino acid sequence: CASSLGGGRRETQYF.